These 27 T cell receptor beta chains were sequenced from one sample in a study of blood T cell repertoires in COVID-19. The method was immunoSEQ multiplex PCR; TCRdb's version includes in-frame clones alone and lacks a portion of them. Seen here are some 300,000 clones, around 90% observed once, and the top ten hold around 0.98%. The specimen was peripheral blood. These receptors originate from a woman in her thirties or forties with COVID-19, enrolled during active disease.

The chain uses TRBV5-1 and TRBJ1-4, with 7 bases identical to TRBD1. Germline V lookup: CDR1 SGHRS, CDR2 YFSETQ. The CDR3 runs to 17 residues. J gave up 7 bases and V 0 bases, and 12 bases lay outside the gene matches. The CDR3 is CASSLDRTGAGGEKLFF. CDR3 in DNA: TGCGCCAGCAGCTTGGATCGAACAGGGGCGGGCGGTGAAAAACTGTTTTTT.

The chain combines TRBV6-2 or TRBV6-3 with TRBJ2-4; D not resolved. V lost 0 bases, J lost 11 bases, and 8 bases lay in between. CDR3 length equals 12 residues. The V gene's germline CDR1 is MNHEY and CDR2 SVGEGT. CDR3 sequence: CASSYSIGVQYF. The CDR3 DNA is TGTGCCAGCAGTTACTCGATCGGTGTTCAGTACTTC.

This chain links TRBV27 with TRBJ2-2; a weak D match, TRBD1 (6 bases). The CDR3 sequence is 15 residues long. The V gene lost 1 base and the J gene lost 0 bases, with 6 bases spanning the gap. Germline-derived CDR1 and CDR2 are MNHEY and SMNVEV (reference sequence). CDR3 sequence: CASSLWGPNTGELFF. Here the CDR3 DNA reads TGTGCCAGCAGTTTATGGGGGCCGAACACCGGGGAGCTGTTTTTT.

The CDR3 region has the DNA TGTGCCAGCAGCTATACAGGGGTCGGAAACACCATATATTTT. Translating gives CASSYTGVGNTIYF. This chain joins TRBV7-2 and TRBJ1-3, with 7 bases aligning to TRBD1. The CDR3 covers 14 residues. J gave up 4 bases and V 4 bases, and 4 bases lay outside the gene matches. Germline V lookup: CDR1 SGHTA, CDR2 FQGNSA.

V is TRBV19 and J is TRBJ2-1; D is perhaps TRBD1 (6 bases). Trimming pared 5 bases from V and 0 bases from J, leaving 17 bases between. Germline loops: CDR1 LNHDA, CDR2 SQIVND (reference sequence). The CDR3 runs to 17 residues. The CDR3: CASSLTLDSSSYNEQFF. The CDR3 DNA sequence: TGTGCCAGTAGTTTGACCCTGGACAGCAGCTCCTACAATGAGCAGTTCTTC.

This clone was counted between two and nine times. This chain connects TRBV6-5 to TRBJ2-3, with D unresolved. Germline V gene data show CDR1 as MNHEY and CDR2 as SVGAGI. V was trimmed by 5 bases and J by 5 bases, leaving 5 bases between them. The CDR3 spans 11 residues. CDR3: CASSIGDTQYF. CDR3 sequence (DNA): TGTGCCAGCAGTATCGGAGATACGCAGTATTTT.

The gene calls are TRBV18 and TRBJ1-3, with D maybe TRBD1 (5 bases). V was cut by 2 bases and J by 0 bases, with 20 bases left in between. Germline assignment: CDR1 KGHSH and CDR2 LQKENI. CDR3 size: 19 residues. The CDR3, as DNA: TGTGCCAGCTCACCAGGGTTAGCAAGGGGCCGGTTCTCTGGAAACACCATATATTTT. This gives the protein CASSPGLARGRFSGNTIYF.

The count of this clone is one. The rearrangement links TRBV29-1 to TRBJ1-2, with 8 bases identical to TRBD1. Unmatched junction bases numbered 4, after V lost 3 bases and J lost 4 bases. Germline CDR1 and CDR2: SQVTM and ANQGSEA. CDR3 length: 13 residues. In DNA, the CDR3 is TGCAGCGTTGACGGACAGGGCTCCTATGGCTACACCTTC. This sequence encodes CSVDGQGSYGYTF.

This clone was recorded only once. The V gene is TRBV29-1, the J gene TRBJ2-7; a possible D gene is TRBD1 (5 bases). With 6 bases removed from V and 5 bases from J, the gap between germline ends came to 20 bases. This CDR3 has 14 amino acids. Germline CDR1 is SQVTM and CDR2 is ANQGSEA. CDR3 amino acids: CSVRMAGLGDEQYF. The CDR3 DNA is TGCAGCGTAAGAATGGCAGGGTTGGGTGACGAGCAGTACTTC.

V usage is TRBV6-4 and J usage is TRBJ1-1; D is unresolved. Germline CDR1 MRHNA, CDR2 SNTAGT. Trimming cost V 6 bases and J 1 base, with 15 bases left between them. The CDR3 has 15 residues. CDR3 in DNA: TGTGCCAGCAGCCTCGTGGCAGGCTGGAACACTGAAGCTTTCTTT. Translation gives CASSLVAGWNTEAFF.

The genes are TRBV28 and TRBJ2-2; 7 nucleotides agree with TRBD2. Germline V gene sequence: CDR1 MDHEN, CDR2 SYDVKM. V trimming: 5 bases; J trimming: 7 bases; junction bases outside the gene matches: 10. CDR3 length: 15 amino acids. The DNA for the CDR3 is TGTGCCAGCAGTCCCCCGGGAGGCGAAGGCGGGGAGCTGTTTTTT. Protein: CASSPPGGEGGELFF.

The gene calls are TRBV5-1 and TRBJ2-4, with D tentatively TRBD2 (5 bases). The CDR3 contains 15 residues. Trimming stripped 6 bases from V and 5 bases from J, with 18 bases between. Germline CDR1 is SGHRS and CDR2 is YFSETQ. The CDR3 protein is CASTKQPGIENIQYF. CDR3 nucleotides: TGCGCCAGCACCAAACAACCCGGGATCGAAAACATTCAGTACTTC.

V is TRBV10-3 and J is TRBJ1-4; TRBD1 aligns across 7 bases. J was trimmed by 3 bases and V by 3 bases; bases with no gene match: 4. Per the germline V gene, CDR1 is ENHRY and CDR2 is SYGVKD. The CDR3 has 15 amino acids. The CDR3 DNA follows: TGTGCCATCAGTGACCCGACAGGGTCTAATGAAAAACTGTTTTTT. This codes for CAISDPTGSNEKLFF.

The chain recombines TRBV4-3 with TRBJ2-3, with 10 bases identical to TRBD1. Germline assignment: CDR1 LGHNA and CDR2 YSLEER. CDR3 length: 15 residues. The V and J ends lost 1 base and 6 bases, in that order; junction bases with no gene match: 4. CDR3 protein: CASSQATGGWDTQYF. The DNA for the CDR3 is TGCGCCAGCAGCCAAGCGACAGGGGGCTGGGATACGCAGTATTTT.

V is TRBV21-1 and J is TRBJ1-2; no check of the table's D call, TRBD1, against the DNA was made. TRBV21-1 is described as a pseudogene. The CDR3 has 15 amino acids. The CDR3: CASSKGRDRAHGYTF. CDR3 coding DNA: TGTGCCAGCAGCAAAGGGCGGGACAGGGCTCATGGCTACACCTTC.

The chain recombines TRBV5-1 with TRBJ2-7, with 13 bases matching TRBD2. From germline, CDR1 is SGHRS and CDR2 YFSETQ. CDR3 length: 17 amino acids. With V trimmed by 1 base and J by 7 bases, 11 bases remained unmatched. This chain's CDR3 is CASSLNWGLAGSWEQYF. CDR3 coding DNA: TGCGCCAGCAGCTTGAATTGGGGACTAGCGGGATCTTGGGAGCAGTACTTC. Based on the CDR3 plus reference TRBV5-1 and TRBJ2-7, the full variable domain is KAGVTQTPRYLIKTRGQQVTLSCSPISGHRSVSWYQQTPGQGLQFLFEYFSETQRNKGNFPGRFSGRQFSNSRSEMNVSTLELGDSALYLCASSLNWGLAGSWEQYFGPGTRLTVT.

The chain combines TRBV6-2 or TRBV6-3 with TRBJ2-5; D perhaps matches TRBD2 (6 bases). Germline lookup yields CDR1 MNHEY and CDR2 SVGEGT. V was cut by 6 bases and J by 4 bases, with 21 bases left in between. The CDR3 has 16 amino acids. Here the CDR3 reads CASSPALASKGETQYF. CDR3 bases: TGTGCCAGCAGCCCGGCGCTAGCGAGCAAAGGAGAGACCCAGTACTTC.

J is TRBJ2-3 and V is TRBV7-3, with 10 bases fitting TRBD1. With V trimmed by 4 bases and J by 2 bases, 18 bases remained unmatched. Germline loops: CDR1 SGHTA, CDR2 FQGTGA. The CDR3 is made up of 20 amino acids. Here the CDR3 DNA reads TGTGCCAGCAGCTGCAACCCGGGACAGGGGAGAGAGGGTAACACAGATACGCAGTATTTT. Translating gives CASSCNPGQGREGNTDTQYF.

This chain joins TRBV28 and TRBJ2-5; 9 positions match TRBD1. CDR3 length: 15 amino acids. Germline CDR1 MDHEN, CDR2 SYDVKM. The junction had 13 bases not matched to a gene; V was cut back by 10 bases and J by 4 bases. The CDR3 region is CATIGTGRSGETQYF. In DNA, the CDR3 is TGTGCCACCATAGGGACAGGGCGGTCCGGAGAGACCCAGTACTTC.

This chain connects TRBV5-1 to TRBJ2-1; D perhaps matches TRBD1 (6 bases). V lost 7 bases and J 3 bases, leaving 8 bases between the germline ends. Germline CDR1 reads SGHRS; CDR2 reads YFSETQ. The CDR3 extends over 12 amino acids. The CDR3 DNA reads TGCGCCAGCCGGGACAACTACAATGAGCAGTTCTTC. Encoded protein: CASRDNYNEQFF.

For this clone: This same CDR3 is encoded by further DNA sequences in the sample. The chain combines TRBV28 with TRBJ1-4; 8 positions match TRBD1. The CDR3 is made up of 14 amino acids. J gave up 5 bases and V 2 bases, and 1 base lay outside the gene matches. CDR1 MDHEN and CDR2 SYDVKM come from the germline V gene. The CDR3 region is CASSLRQGNEKLFF. In nucleotides, the CDR3 is TGTGCCAGCAGTTTACGACAGGGGAATGAAAAACTGTTTTTT.

V and J are TRBV7-2 and TRBJ2-1; maybe TRBD2 (5 bases). Trimming removed 5 bases from V and 6 bases from J, with 14 bases in between. The CDR3 covers 14 residues. Germline V CDR1 and CDR2: SGHTA, FQGNSA. The CDR3: CASSTPSWGNEQFF. The CDR3 coding sequence is TGTGCCAGCAGCACCCCTAGCTGGGGCAATGAGCAGTTCTTC.

The chain uses TRBV6-5 and TRBJ1-5, with a tentative D call TRBD1 (6 bases). This CDR3 spans 15 amino acids. Germline V gene sequence: CDR1 MNHEY, CDR2 SVGAGI. V gave up 2 bases and J gave up 1 base, with 9 bases separating them. CDR3 coding DNA: TGTGCCAGCAGTTACGGGGGGGGCAGCAATCAGCCCCAGCATTTT. Translating gives CASSYGGGSNQPQHF.

The V and J genes are TRBV11-2 and TRBJ2-5; 7 bases match TRBD2. Trimming removed 9 bases from V and 2 bases from J; junction bases left unmatched: 6. The V gene's germline CDR1 is SGHAT and CDR2 FQNNGV. This CDR3 is built from 13 residues. The CDR3 DNA sequence: TGTGCCAGTGGGAGGGGAACTCAAGAGACCCAGTACTTC. Encoded protein: CASGRGTQETQYF.

J is TRBJ2-5 and V is TRBV19; the D gene is possibly TRBD2 (7 bases). The CDR3 length is 15 residues. V was shortened by 3 bases and J by 1 base, with 12 bases between the two germline ends. The germline CDR1 and CDR2 sequences are LNHDA and SQIVND (reference sequence). The CDR3, as DNA: TGTGCCAGTAGTATGGGGCGGGGGCCCCAAGAGACCCAGTACTTC. This translates into CASSMGRGPQETQYF.

The chain combines TRBV13 with TRBJ1-4; D gene uncertain. With 4 bases removed from V and 0 bases from J, the gap between germline ends came to 12 bases. This CDR3 has 16 amino acids. The germline gives CDR1 PRHDT, CDR2 FYEKMQ (reference sequence). CDR3 bases: TGTGCCAGCAGCTCCTCATTACGGGCAACTAATGAAAAACTGTTTTTT. It yields the protein CASSSSLRATNEKLFF.

This rearrangement joins TRBV6-2 or TRBV6-3 to TRBJ2-7; D may be TRBD2 (6 bases). Trimming took off 3 bases at V and 9 bases at J, with 15 bases between the two ends. The CDR3 covers 13 residues. In germline, CDR1 is MNHEY, CDR2 SVGEGT. CDR3 sequence: CASSYGGAVRQYF. The CDR3 DNA follows: TGTGCCAGCAGTTATGGAGGGGCCGTTCGGCAGTACTTC.